The present T cell receptor beta chain was sequenced within a study of CXCR3-negative and CXCR3-positive naive CD8 T cells. Across the whole study: The libraries together contributed 120 million to 150 million TRB reads, each supplying about 1.5 +/- 0.3 million.

Using triplicate sorts, about 270,000 cells were collected each time from every CD8+ T cell subset. The CDR3 length is 14 residues. The germline V gene has CDR1 MDHEN and CDR2 SYDVKM. In preparing the TRB cDNA libraries, 5' RACE with UMI labels was used. TCRdb re-called the 5' RACE reads, yielding one record per CDR3 amino acid sequence without DNA. This repertoire includes 70,000 to 100,000 distinct CDR3 sequences. For this clonotype: Its antigen remains unknown.

Study conclusions and caveats: Against CXCR3-negative naive cells, CXCR3-positive naive cells showed more hydrophobic TRB CDR3s. Both naive subsets showed comparably high diversity, and memory CD8+ cells showed much lower diversity.

The chain couples TRBV28 to TRBJ2-2. This clonotype originated in a human donor in good health. Some clones in this sample may be carry-over from other donors' samples. The sequencing sample was made of naive CXCR3- CD8+ T cells from blood. As for subset: CD45RO-CCR7+CD27+CD95- naive CD8+ T cells lacking CXCR3 (TNR3-). This CDR3 is CASSSRLNTGELFF.